The entry that follows covers one TCR beta chain sequence. CDR3 length equals 14 residues. V lost 4 bases to trimming and J lost 8 bases; unmatched junction nucleotides: 4. Germline loops: CDR1 SGHVS, CDR2 FNYEAQ. The data originate from a study of T cell changes during pregnancy in multiple sclerosis. Here immunoSEQ multiplex PCR was the method, and the copy in TCRdb shows in-frame clones only, minus some. The data contain 50,000 to 65,000 clones, around 97% of them seen just once; the ten biggest clones take up 2% to 2.5%. The source material was CD8+ T cells from peripheral blood mononuclear cells, sampled after pregnancy. This chain joins TRBV7-6 and TRBJ1-6, with 8 bases matching TRBD1. The receptor's source is a female donor with multiple sclerosis, enrolled in a pregnancy study. CDR3: CASSSDRADSPLHF. In DNA, the CDR3 is TGTGCCAGCAGCTCGGACAGGGCCGATTCACCCCTCCACTTT.